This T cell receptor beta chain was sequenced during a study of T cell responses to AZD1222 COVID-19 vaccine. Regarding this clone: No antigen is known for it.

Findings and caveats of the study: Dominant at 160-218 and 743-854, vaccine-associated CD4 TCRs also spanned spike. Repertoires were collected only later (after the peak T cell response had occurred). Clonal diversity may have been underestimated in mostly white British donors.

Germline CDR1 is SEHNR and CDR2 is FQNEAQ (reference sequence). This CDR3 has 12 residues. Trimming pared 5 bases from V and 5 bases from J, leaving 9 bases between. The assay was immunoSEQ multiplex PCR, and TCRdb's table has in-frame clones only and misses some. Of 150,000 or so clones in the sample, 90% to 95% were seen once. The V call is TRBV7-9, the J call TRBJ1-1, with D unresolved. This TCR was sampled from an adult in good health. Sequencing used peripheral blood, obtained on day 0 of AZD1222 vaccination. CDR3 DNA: TGTGCCAGCAGCCGAATACCTACTGAAGCTTTCTTT. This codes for CASSRIPTEAFF.